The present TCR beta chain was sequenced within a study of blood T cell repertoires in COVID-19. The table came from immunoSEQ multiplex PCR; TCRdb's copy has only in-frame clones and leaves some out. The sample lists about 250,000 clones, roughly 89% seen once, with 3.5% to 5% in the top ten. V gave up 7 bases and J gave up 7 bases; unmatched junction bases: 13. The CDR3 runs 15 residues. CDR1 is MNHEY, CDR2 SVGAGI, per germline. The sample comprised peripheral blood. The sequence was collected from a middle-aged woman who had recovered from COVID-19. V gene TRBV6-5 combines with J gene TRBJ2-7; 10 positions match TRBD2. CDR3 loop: CASTIAGGPLEEQYF. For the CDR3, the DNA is TGTGCCAGCACCATAGCGGGGGGCCCCCTCGAGGAGCAGTACTTC.